One and the same sample provided the 28 T cell receptor beta chains below, sequenced in a study of blood T cell repertoires in COVID-19. The data were produced by immunoSEQ multiplex PCR, yet TCRdb's version contains in-frame clones alone and is incomplete. The table records 250,000 to 300,000 clones, approximately 77% of them present only once. The material sequenced was peripheral blood. These receptors were obtained from a woman aged 18-29 years with acute or convalescent COVID-19.

The gene calls are TRBV6-5 and TRBJ1-2, with 7 bases that match TRBD1. With V trimmed by 4 bases and J by 8 bases, 10 bases remained unmatched. The CDR3 extends over 14 amino acids. The germline gives CDR1 MNHEY, CDR2 SVGAGI. CDR3 nucleotides: TGTGCCAGCAGTTCCCTCGACAGGGCTAGAGGCTACACCTTC. Its translation is CASSSLDRARGYTF.

The V call is TRBV7-8, the J call TRBJ2-7, with D perhaps TRBD1 (6 bases). This CDR3 comprises 15 residues. The V end lost 5 bases, the J end lost 3 bases, and 17 bases lay between the germline ends. Germline CDR1 and CDR2: SGHVS and FQNEAQ. CDR3 in amino acids: CASSGRDTRYYEQYF. The CDR3 DNA reads as TGTGCCAGCAGCGGCCGGGACACAAGGTACTACGAGCAGTACTTC. Looking up the rest from reference TRBV7-8 and TRBJ2-7 gives the full variable domain: GAGVSQSPRYKVAKRGQDVALRCDPISGHVSLFWYQQALGQGPEFLTYFQNEAQLDKSGLPSDRFFAERPEGSVSTLKIQRTQQEDSAVYLCASSGRDTRYYEQYFGPGTRLTVT.

This chain connects TRBV9 to TRBJ2-2; 14 bases line up with TRBD2. The CDR3 extends over 17 amino acids. Germline V CDR1 and CDR2: SGDLS, YYNGEE. Trimming removed 0 bases from V and 7 bases from J; junction bases left unmatched: 5. DNA of the CDR3: TGTGCCAGCAGCGTAGGACTAGCGGGAGGGCCCGACGGGGAGCTGTTTTTT. It specifies CASSVGLAGGPDGELFF.

This clone appeared a few times. This chain uses TRBV5-1 with TRBJ1-1; 7 bases match TRBD1. Germline CDR1 and CDR2: SGHRS and YFSETQ. Unmatched junction bases numbered 10, after V lost 4 bases and J lost 7 bases. The CDR3 has 14 amino acids. The CDR3 protein is CASSPGQTLLEAFF. Here the CDR3 DNA reads TGCGCCAGCAGCCCGGGACAGACACTGCTTGAAGCTTTCTTT. Filled out from reference TRBV5-1 and TRBJ1-1, the complete variable domain reads KAGVTQTPRYLIKTRGQQVTLSCSPISGHRSVSWYQQTPGQGLQFLFEYFSETQRNKGNFPGRFSGRQFSNSRSEMNVSTLELGDSALYLCASSPGQTLLEAFFGQGTRLTVV.

V gene TRBV28 combines with J gene TRBJ1-6; D remains ambiguous. There are 15 residues in the CDR3. The germline V and J ends were trimmed by 3 bases and 7 bases, with 13 bases remaining between them. Per germline, CDR1 MDHEN and CDR2 SYDVKM. The CDR3 DNA is TGTGCCAGCAGTTTTATGGCGGAAATGAATTCACCCCTCCACTTT. Its protein is CASSFMAEMNSPLHF. The whole variable domain, filled in from reference TRBV28 and TRBJ1-6, reads DVKVTQSSRYLVKRTGEKVFLECVQDMDHENMFWYRQDPGLGLRLIYFSYDVKMKEKGDIPEGYSVSREKKERFSLILESASTNQTSMYLCASSFMAEMNSPLHFGNGTRLTVT.

V is TRBV18 and J is TRBJ2-1, with 7 bases fitting TRBD2. Germline V gives CDR1 KGHSH, CDR2 LQKENI. The CDR3 totals 17 residues. The V and J ends lost 1 base and 0 bases, in that order; junction bases with no gene match: 6. This CDR3 is CASSPLPAGSSYNEQFF. CDR3 nucleotide sequence: TGTGCCAGCTCACCACTGCCAGCGGGGAGCTCCTACAATGAGCAGTTCTTC. Variable domain in full (rest from reference TRBV18 and TRBJ2-1): NAGVMQNPRHLVRRRGQEARLRCSPMKGHSHVYWYRQLPEEGLKFMVYLQKENIIDESGMPKERFSAEFPKEGPSILRIQQVVRGDSAAYFCASSPLPAGSSYNEQFFGPGTRLTVL.

The chain couples TRBV30 to TRBJ1-5; TRBD1 aligns across 7 bases. Per germline, CDR1 GTSNPN and CDR2 SVGIG (reference sequence). There are 14 residues in the CDR3. Losses at the gene ends were 1 base for V and 9 bases for J; bases not matched to a gene: 9. CDR3 DNA: TGTGCCTGGAGTGGACAGGGAGGTAACGTGCCCCAGCATTTT. Encoded protein: CAWSGQGGNVPQHF. The whole variable domain, filled in from reference TRBV30 and TRBJ1-5, reads SQTIHQWPATLVQPVGSPLSLECTVEGTSNPNLYWYRQAAGRGLQLLFYSVGIGQISSEVPQNLSASRPQDRQFILSSKKLLLSDSGFYLCAWSGQGGNVPQHFGDGTRLSIL.

The chain recombines TRBV7-2 with TRBJ2-2; TRBD2 aligns across 9 bases. Germline trimming cut 4 bases from V and 6 bases from J; bases unmatched to any gene: 9. CDR3 length equals 16 residues. CDR1 and CDR2 (germline): SGHTA, FQGNSA. Here the CDR3 reads CASSSAGTSLPGELFF. The CDR3 nucleotides are TGTGCCAGCAGCTCCGCCGGGACTAGCTTGCCCGGGGAGCTGTTTTTT.

The chain links TRBV4-2 to TRBJ2-2, with 10 bases that match TRBD2. The J segment lost 6 bases and the V segment lost 1 base, leaving 11 bases of the junction unmatched. Germline V lookup: CDR1 LGHNA, CDR2 YNFKEQ. This CDR3 has 18 amino acids. The CDR3 DNA reads TGTGCCAGCAGCCAAGGACTAGCGGGCCTCAATAGGGCCGGGGAGCTGTTTTTT. It specifies CASSQGLAGLNRAGELFF.

J is TRBJ1-2 and V is TRBV5-1, with D possibly TRBD1 on 6 matching bases. The CDR3 contains 15 residues. Per germline, CDR1 SGHRS and CDR2 YFSETQ. With 3 bases removed from V and 4 bases from J, the gap between germline ends came to 16 bases. CDR3 loop: CASSSPTQGSYGYTF. The DNA of the CDR3 is TGCGCCAGCAGCTCTCCGACGCAGGGGTCCTATGGCTACACCTTC.

The chain is built from TRBV19 and TRBJ1-3, with TRBD1 matching over 9 bases. Germline lookup yields CDR1 LNHDA and CDR2 SQIVND (reference sequence). This CDR3 spans 14 amino acids. V shed 9 bases and J 6 bases; nucleotides not matched to a gene: 9. The CDR3 spells CASVLTGGKNTIYF. CDR3 coding DNA: TGTGCCAGCGTGTTGACAGGGGGAAAAAACACCATATATTTT.

The chain combines TRBV2 with TRBJ2-1; perhaps TRBD2 as D (6 bases). Germline V CDR1 and CDR2: SNHLY, FYNNEI. V gave up 5 bases and J gave up 10 bases, with 15 bases separating them. The CDR3 has 13 residues. CDR3 sequence: CASSWRELDEQFF. Written as DNA, the CDR3 is TGTGCCAGCAGTTGGAGGGAACTGGACGAGCAGTTCTTC.

The J gene is TRBJ2-1, the V gene TRBV10-3; D is unclear. CDR1 and CDR2 (germline): ENHRY, SYGVKD. The CDR3 spans 14 residues. V shed 4 bases and J shed 0 bases, with 7 bases lying between them. This chain's CDR3 is CAISAEYSYNEQFF. The CDR3 nucleotides read TGTGCCATCAGTGCCGAGTACTCCTACAATGAGCAGTTCTTC.

V is TRBV7-2 and J is TRBJ1-1; maybe TRBD1 (5 bases). V was shortened by 5 bases and J by 11 bases, with 18 bases between the two germline ends. This CDR3 is 13 amino acids long. CDR1 is SGHTA and CDR2 is FQGNSA in the germline V gene. The CDR3 protein is CASSNGGFLLAFF. As DNA, the CDR3 is TGTGCCAGCAGCAACGGGGGTTTTTTGTTGGCTTTCTTT.

The chain links TRBV4-3 to TRBJ2-3; tentatively, D is TRBD2 (5 bases). From germline, CDR1 is LGHNA and CDR2 YSLEER. The V gene lost 3 bases and the J gene lost 0 bases, with 10 bases spanning the gap. The CDR3 loop spans 15 amino acids. The CDR3 here is CASSQRAVSTDTQYF. Written as DNA, the CDR3 is TGCGCCAGCAGCCAGAGGGCGGTAAGCACAGATACGCAGTATTTT.

This chain joins TRBV7-8 and TRBJ1-4, with D perhaps TRBD1 (5 bases). Deletions cut 3 bases from V and 7 bases from J, with 12 bases between. There are 14 residues in the CDR3. Germline V CDR1 and CDR2: SGHVS, FQNEAQ. The chain's CDR3 is CASSFLGLGEKLFF. The CDR3 bases are TGTGCCAGCAGCTTTTTGGGGCTAGGTGAAAAACTGTTTTTT.

This clone turned up a few times. This chain connects TRBV19 to TRBJ1-5; 7 nucleotides align to TRBD1. Per germline, CDR1 LNHDA and CDR2 SQIVND (reference sequence). The CDR3 contains 14 residues. Losses at the gene ends were 8 bases for V and 1 base for J; bases not matched to a gene: 5. The chain's CDR3 is CASCAGQSNQPQHF. The CDR3 DNA reads as TGTGCCAGTTGTGCGGGACAGAGCAATCAGCCCCAGCATTTT.

The chain uses TRBV7-2 and TRBJ1-3; 10 bases align to TRBD1. There are 16 residues in the CDR3. The junction had 7 bases not matched to a gene; V was cut back by 4 bases and J by 4 bases. CDR1 and CDR2 from the germline V gene are SGHTA and FQGNSA. The DNA of the CDR3 is TGTGCCAGCAGCTCTGGACAGGGGGGACGAGGAAACACCATATATTTT. Amino acids: CASSSGQGGRGNTIYF.

This clone is a singleton in its sample. The V call is TRBV15, the J call TRBJ1-4; TRBD1 might be the D (5 bases). The CDR3 has 15 residues. Germline V gene data show CDR1 as LNHNV and CDR2 as YYDKDF (reference sequence). Trimming shortened V by 0 bases and J by 8 bases, and 13 bases separated the two germline ends. CDR3 amino acids: CATSRDGKRGEKLFF. The CDR3 nucleotides are TGTGCCACCAGCAGAGATGGGAAAAGGGGAGAAAAACTGTTTTTT.

This chain joins TRBV7-9 and TRBJ2-4; the D gene is possibly TRBD2 (5 bases). This CDR3 region has 15 residues. Germline lookup yields CDR1 SEHNR and CDR2 FQNEAQ (reference sequence). V gave up 1 base and J gave up 1 base, with 8 bases separating them. CDR3 sequence: CASSLGGVAKNIQYF. In nucleotides, the CDR3 is TGTGCCAGCAGCTTAGGGGGAGTGGCCAAAAACATTCAGTACTTC. Full variable domain (rest looked up from reference TRBV7-9 and TRBJ2-4): DTGVSQNPRHKITKRGQNVTFRCDPISEHNRLYWYRQTLGQGPEFLTYFQNEAQLEKSRLLSDRFSAERPKGSFSTLEIQRTEQGDSAMYLCASSLGGVAKNIQYFGAGTRLSVL.

The genes are TRBV7-9 and TRBJ2-7; maybe TRBD1 (6 bases). Germline V lookup: CDR1 SEHNR, CDR2 FQNEAQ (reference sequence). Trimming cost V 5 bases and J 3 bases, with 8 bases left between them. The CDR3 has 12 residues. The CDR3 is CASSGGRYEQYF. CDR3 nucleotides: TGTGCCAGCAGCGGGGGCCGCTACGAGCAGTACTTC.

Concerning this clone: Distinct nucleotide sequences in the sample also encode this CDR3. V usage is TRBV27 and J usage is TRBJ2-3, with TRBD2 matching over 12 bases. V shed 2 bases, J shed 3 bases, and the junction held 0 bases outside the gene matches. The CDR3 is 15 residues long. The germline CDR1 and CDR2 sequences are MNHEY and SMNVEV (reference sequence). CDR3: CASSLLAGGTDTQYF. Written as DNA, the CDR3 is TGTGCCAGCAGTTTACTAGCGGGAGGGACAGATACGCAGTATTTT.

The J gene is TRBJ1-1, the V gene TRBV18; D is uncertain. The V end was cut by 3 bases, the J end by 3 bases, with 5 bases between. CDR3 length: 12 residues. Germline CDR1 KGHSH, CDR2 LQKENI. The CDR3 loop is CASSPPDTEAFF. CDR3 DNA sequence: TGTGCCAGCTCACCTCCCGACACTGAAGCTTTCTTT.

This chain links TRBV5-1 with TRBJ2-4; possibly TRBD2 for D (5 bases). V was shortened by 5 bases and J by 0 bases, with 15 bases between the two germline ends. From germline, CDR1 is SGHRS and CDR2 YFSETQ. The CDR3 extends over 16 amino acids. Here the CDR3 DNA reads TGCGCCAGCAGACCCCGGACTGGACTAGCCAAAAACATTCAGTACTTC. It encodes CASRPRTGLAKNIQYF.

The chain employs TRBV12-3 or TRBV12-4 and TRBJ1-2; a weak D match, TRBD1 (5 bases). This CDR3 comprises 13 residues. V dropped 5 bases and J dropped 6 bases, with 13 bases sitting between them. The CDR3 region is CASSTGTANGYTF. Written as DNA, the CDR3 is TGTGCCAGCAGTACAGGAACCGCAAATGGCTACACCTTC.

This rearrangement joins TRBV19 to TRBJ2-1; D remains unclear. Per the germline V gene, CDR1 is LNHDA and CDR2 is SQIVND (reference sequence). V was shortened by 7 bases and J by 15 bases, with 13 bases between the two germline ends. CDR3 length equals 10 residues. The chain's CDR3 is CASIDVARFF. For the CDR3, the DNA is TGTGCCAGTATCGATGTAGCCCGGTTCTTC. The variable domain in full, with the rest retrieved from reference TRBV19 and TRBJ2-1, is DGGITQSPKYLFRKEGQNVTLSCEQNLNHDAMYWYRQDPGQGLRLIYYSQIVNDFQKGDIAEGYSVSREKKESFPLTVTSAQKNPTAFYLCASIDVARFFGPGTRLTVL.

In its sample, this clone was seen once. The chain has TRBV18 and TRBJ1-5; TRBD1 might be the D (6 bases). From germline, CDR1 is KGHSH and CDR2 LQKENI. Trimming took 1 base from V and 0 from J, leaving 13 bases between them. The CDR3 spans 17 residues. The CDR3 sequence is CASSPRTVVGSNQPQHF. The CDR3 DNA sequence: TGTGCCAGCTCACCACGGACAGTTGTTGGTAGCAATCAGCCCCAGCATTTT. The full variable domain, rest sourced from reference TRBV18 and TRBJ1-5, is NAGVMQNPRHLVRRRGQEARLRCSPMKGHSHVYWYRQLPEEGLKFMVYLQKENIIDESGMPKERFSAEFPKEGPSILRIQQVVRGDSAAYFCASSPRTVVGSNQPQHFGDGTRLSIL.

The CDR3 region has the DNA TGTGCCAGCAGCAAAGGTACTAGCGAGTTCTACGAGCAGTACTTC. It specifies CASSKGTSEFYEQYF. This rearrangement joins TRBV7-2 to TRBJ2-7; 7 bases are a match to TRBD2. With 5 bases clipped from V and 3 bases from J, the junction kept 10 bases outside the gene matches. From germline, CDR1 is SGHTA and CDR2 FQGNSA. The CDR3 length is 15 residues.